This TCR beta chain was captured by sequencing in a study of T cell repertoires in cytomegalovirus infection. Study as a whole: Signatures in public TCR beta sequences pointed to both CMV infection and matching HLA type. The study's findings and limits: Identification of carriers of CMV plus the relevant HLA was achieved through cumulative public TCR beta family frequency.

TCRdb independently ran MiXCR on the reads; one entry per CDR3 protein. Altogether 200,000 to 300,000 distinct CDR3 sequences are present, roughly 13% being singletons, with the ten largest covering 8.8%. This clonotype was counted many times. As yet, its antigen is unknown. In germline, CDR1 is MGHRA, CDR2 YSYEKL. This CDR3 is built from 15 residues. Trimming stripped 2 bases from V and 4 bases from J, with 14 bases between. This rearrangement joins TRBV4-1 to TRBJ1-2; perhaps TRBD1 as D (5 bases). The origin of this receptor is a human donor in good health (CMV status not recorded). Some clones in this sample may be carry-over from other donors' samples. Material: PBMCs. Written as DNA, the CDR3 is TGCGCCAGCAGCCAACGCTCGGGACGGACCTATGGCTACACCTTC. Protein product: CASSQRSGRTYGYTF.